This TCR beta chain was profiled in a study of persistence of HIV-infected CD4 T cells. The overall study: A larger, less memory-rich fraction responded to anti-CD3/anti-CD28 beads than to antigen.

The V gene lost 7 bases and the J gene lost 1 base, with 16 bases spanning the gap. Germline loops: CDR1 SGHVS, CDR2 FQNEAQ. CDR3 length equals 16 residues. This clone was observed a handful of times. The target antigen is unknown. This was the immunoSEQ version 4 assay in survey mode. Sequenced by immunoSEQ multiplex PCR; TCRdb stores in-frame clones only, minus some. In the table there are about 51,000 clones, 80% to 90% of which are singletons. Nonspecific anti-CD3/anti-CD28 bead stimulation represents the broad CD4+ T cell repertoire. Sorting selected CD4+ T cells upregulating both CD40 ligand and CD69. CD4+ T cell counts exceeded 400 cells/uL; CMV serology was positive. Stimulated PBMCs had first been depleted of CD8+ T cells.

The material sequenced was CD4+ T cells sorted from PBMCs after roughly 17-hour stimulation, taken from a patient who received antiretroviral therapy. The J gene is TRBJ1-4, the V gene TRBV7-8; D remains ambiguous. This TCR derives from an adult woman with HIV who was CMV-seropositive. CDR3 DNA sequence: TGTGCCAGCACCTCAACCCGTCGCAAAACTAATGAAAAACTGTTTTTT. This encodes CASTSTRRKTNEKLFF.